This T cell receptor (beta chain) was sequenced for a study of OX40 agonist ivuxolimab in advanced cancers. Regarding the complete study: Ivuxolimab was an agonistic, fully human IgG2 monoclonal antibody directed against OX40 (CD134), a costimulatory receptor. In the dose-escalation cohort, approximately 82% of patients were male, and the mean age was approximately 60 years, with a range of about 20 to 79. The point of sequencing TCRbeta in the periphery was to test whether ivuxolimab changed TCR sequence diversity and drove clonal T-cell expansion. Of the roughly 51 dose-escalation patients, hepatocellular carcinoma was present in around 20, melanoma in about 15, renal cell carcinoma in 9 and head and neck cancer in 9. The paper describes the monotherapy dose-escalation part (N ≈ 49 patients) of the phase I trial of ivuxolimab. Partial responses occurred in three dose-escalation patients, of whom one had hepatocellular carcinoma and two had cutaneous melanoma. Intravenous ivuxolimab was administered to patients every 2 weeks at six dose levels: 0.01, 0.1, 0.3, 1.5, 3 and 10 mg/kg. Prior anti-PD-1, anti-PD-L1 or anti-CTLA-4 therapy was permitted, and 40% to 50% of dose-escalation patients had received checkpoint inhibitors.

Patients with a history of autoimmune disease or receiving systemic immunosuppression were excluded from the trial. Peripheral blood for TCR sequencing was drawn from every dose cohort at baseline, at cycle 4 day 1 and at cycle 7 day 1. Samples were obtained from an open-label, multicenter, first-in-human phase I dose-escalation trial of ivuxolimab. Adults with locally advanced or metastatic melanoma, renal cell carcinoma, hepatocellular carcinoma or head and neck squamous cell carcinoma were enrolled in the trial. CD4+ and CD8+ T cells were sorted separately from peripheral blood before TCR sequencing. The CDR3 spans 15 residues, from the cysteine through the phenylalanine. Just CDR3 DNA is preserved here, 45 bases in frame from base 1. From V the trimming removes 3 bases and from J it removes 4 bases, while the gene matches leave 9 bases of the junction unaccounted for. The germline V gene (reference sequence) supplies CDR1 GTSNPN and CDR2 SVGIG.

Comments on this clone: What this receptor recognizes is not known. It has no much larger one-base neighbor in the sample; base qualities were not kept.

Genomic DNA was extracted from sorted cells for sequencing of the TCRbeta CDR3 region. The immunoSEQ Assay was used to sequence the TCRbeta CDR3 regions. TCRdb retrieved this table from immuneACCESS and kept in-frame rearrangements only. Not all clones are present; in checked studies, unresolved V genes account for under half, and no reason is known for the remainder. This sample is represented by 90,000 to 95,000 clones; roughly 86% of them were singletons. About 4.5% of the sample goes to the ten largest clones. Results and caveats for the whole study, not just this receptor: On average, CD8+ T cells showed more expanded clones than CD4+ T cells after ivuxolimab. In partial responders in the 0.1-3.0 mg/kg groups, normalized peripheral clonal expansion was found to be among the lowest, especially among CD8+ T cells. Low levels of normalized T-cell clonal expansion were also shown by some nonresponding patients. At doses from 0.1 to 3.0 mg/kg, clonal expansion was seen in both CD4+ and CD8+ blood T cells between baseline and week 6. The antigen specificity of the clonally expanded peripheral T cells was not determined.

The TCR originated in an adult with an advanced solid tumor such as melanoma, head and neck, liver or kidney cancer. The chain employs TRBV30 and TRBJ2-3; 8 bases in the junction line up with TRBD2. The sample in question was CD4+ or CD8+ T cells sorted from blood, obtained in a trial of the OX40 agonist ivuxolimab. The CDR3 reads as follows: CAWSKLGGGADTQYF. The DNA is TGTGCCTGGAGCAAGCTCGGGGGGGGCGCAGATACGCAGTATTTT. Reference TRBV30 and TRBJ2-3 proteins supply the regions before and after the CDR3; the full variable domain is: SQTIHQWPATLVQPVGSPLSLECTVEGTSNPNLYWYRQAAGRGLQLLFYSVGIGQISSEVPQNLSASRPQDRQFILSSKKLLLSDSGFYLCAWSKLGGGADTQYFGPGTRLTVL.